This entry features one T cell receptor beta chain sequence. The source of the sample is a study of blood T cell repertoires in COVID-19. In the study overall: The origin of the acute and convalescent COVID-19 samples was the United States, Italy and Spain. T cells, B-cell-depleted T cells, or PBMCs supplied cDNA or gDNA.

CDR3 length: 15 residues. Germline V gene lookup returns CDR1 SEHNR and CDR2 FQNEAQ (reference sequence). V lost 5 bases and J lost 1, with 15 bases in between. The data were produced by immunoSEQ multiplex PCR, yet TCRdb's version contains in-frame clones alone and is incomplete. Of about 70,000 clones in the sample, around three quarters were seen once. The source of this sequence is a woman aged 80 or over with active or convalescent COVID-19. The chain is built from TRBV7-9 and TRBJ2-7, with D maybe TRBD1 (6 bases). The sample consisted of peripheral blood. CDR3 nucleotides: TGTGCCAGCAGCGCAAATCGGGACAATTCCTACGAGCAGTACTTC. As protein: CASSANRDNSYEQYF. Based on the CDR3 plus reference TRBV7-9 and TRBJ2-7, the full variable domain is DTGVSQNPRHKITKRGQNVTFRCDPISEHNRLYWYRQTLGQGPEFLTYFQNEAQLEKSRLLSDRFSAERPKGSFSTLEIQRTEQGDSAMYLCASSANRDNSYEQYFGPGTRLTVT.